This T cell receptor beta chain was retrieved from a study of blood T cell repertoires in COVID-19. Study summary: Acute-phase and convalescent COVID-19 samples originated in the United States, Italy and Spain. The analysed material was cDNA or gDNA that came from T cells, B-cell-depleted T cells, or PBMCs.

Per the study methods: Quantification of nucleated cells was approximated via reference gene primer amplification. TCRdb's copy holds only in-frame clones and misses some; the assay was immunoSEQ multiplex PCR. The V and J calls and clone size are taken from that table; D and trimming were inferred from the DNA. The table includes over 200,000 clones, roughly 84% detected once. The CDR3 has 15 amino acids. Germline V gene data show CDR1 as ENHRY and CDR2 as SYGVKD. Losses at the gene ends were 4 bases for V and 1 base for J; bases not matched to a gene: 6. The TCR comes from a man in his forties or fifties with acute or convalescent COVID-19. The chain recombines TRBV10-3 with TRBJ1-1, with 7 bases lining up with TRBD1. The sample comprised peripheral blood. The CDR3, as DNA: TGTGCCATCAGTGCGGCCGGGACAGAGAACACTGAAGCTTTCTTT. Translating gives CAISAAGTENTEAFF.